Described below is a single T cell receptor (beta chain) sequence and its context. Losses at the gene ends were 0 bases for V and 5 bases for J; bases not matched to a gene: 7. The CDR3 extends over 16 amino acids. Per germline, CDR1 SGHRS and CDR2 YFSETQ. The entry originates in a study of blood T cell repertoires in COVID-19. About the research overall: From the United States, Italy and Spain came samples of acute and convalescent COVID-19. The cDNA or gDNA used as material had been derived from T cells, B-cell-depleted T cells, or PBMCs.

The study assigned cohorts using participant-reported clinical history. How the authors handled the data: Amplification with reference gene primers provided the estimates of nucleated cell counts. Measured with immunoSEQ multiplex PCR; TCRdb has only the in-frame clones, and not every one. Clonal size and the V and J genes are those of that table, whereas D and trimming came from the DNA. Among around 220,000 clones listed, over 75% were seen once. This receptor was identified in a woman aged 40 to 55 with acute COVID-19. Sequenced: PBMCs or T cells enriched from blood (not recorded which). The chain employs TRBV5-1 and TRBJ2-1, with 8 bases that match TRBD2. The CDR3 protein is CASSLGGTSLDNEQFF. CDR3 nucleotides: TGCGCCAGCAGCTTGGGTGGGACTAGTTTAGACAATGAGCAGTTCTTC.